What follows describes a single T cell receptor beta chain. The antigen is not known. The entirety of the isolated RNA underwent reverse transcription, so expressed TCRB transcripts were sequenced. TCRdb's copy holds only in-frame clones and misses some; the assay was immunoSEQ multiplex PCR. The table lists hundreds of thousands of clones, under 15% of them singletons, with 0.022% in the top ten. The sample belongs to a study of beta chain features in type 1 diabetes. The wider study: Patient and healthy donor groups were alike in age, gender and cell yields.

The length of the CDR3 is 15 residues. V was clipped by 5 bases and J by 1 base; unmatched bases: 6. CDR1 and CDR2 from the germline V gene are SGHNT and YYREEE (reference sequence). Overall study results and limits: High TCR expression in some cells could lead to their over-representation in cDNA sequencing. Diminished insertions and augmented deletions at VDJ junctions characterized type 1 diabetes patients. TCRB CDR3 length was moderately but significantly reduced in all four CD4+ subsets of Type 1 diabetes patients.

The sample consisted of naive CD4+ T cells from blood. The chain joins TRBV5-4 to TRBJ2-5; 9 nucleotides agree with TRBD1. The TCR sequence derives from a man aged 18-30 years with type 1 diabetes. The CDR3 region has the DNA TGTGCCAGCAGTCAGGACAGGGGTCGCCAAGAGACCCAGTACTTC. Its translation: CASSQDRGRQETQYF.